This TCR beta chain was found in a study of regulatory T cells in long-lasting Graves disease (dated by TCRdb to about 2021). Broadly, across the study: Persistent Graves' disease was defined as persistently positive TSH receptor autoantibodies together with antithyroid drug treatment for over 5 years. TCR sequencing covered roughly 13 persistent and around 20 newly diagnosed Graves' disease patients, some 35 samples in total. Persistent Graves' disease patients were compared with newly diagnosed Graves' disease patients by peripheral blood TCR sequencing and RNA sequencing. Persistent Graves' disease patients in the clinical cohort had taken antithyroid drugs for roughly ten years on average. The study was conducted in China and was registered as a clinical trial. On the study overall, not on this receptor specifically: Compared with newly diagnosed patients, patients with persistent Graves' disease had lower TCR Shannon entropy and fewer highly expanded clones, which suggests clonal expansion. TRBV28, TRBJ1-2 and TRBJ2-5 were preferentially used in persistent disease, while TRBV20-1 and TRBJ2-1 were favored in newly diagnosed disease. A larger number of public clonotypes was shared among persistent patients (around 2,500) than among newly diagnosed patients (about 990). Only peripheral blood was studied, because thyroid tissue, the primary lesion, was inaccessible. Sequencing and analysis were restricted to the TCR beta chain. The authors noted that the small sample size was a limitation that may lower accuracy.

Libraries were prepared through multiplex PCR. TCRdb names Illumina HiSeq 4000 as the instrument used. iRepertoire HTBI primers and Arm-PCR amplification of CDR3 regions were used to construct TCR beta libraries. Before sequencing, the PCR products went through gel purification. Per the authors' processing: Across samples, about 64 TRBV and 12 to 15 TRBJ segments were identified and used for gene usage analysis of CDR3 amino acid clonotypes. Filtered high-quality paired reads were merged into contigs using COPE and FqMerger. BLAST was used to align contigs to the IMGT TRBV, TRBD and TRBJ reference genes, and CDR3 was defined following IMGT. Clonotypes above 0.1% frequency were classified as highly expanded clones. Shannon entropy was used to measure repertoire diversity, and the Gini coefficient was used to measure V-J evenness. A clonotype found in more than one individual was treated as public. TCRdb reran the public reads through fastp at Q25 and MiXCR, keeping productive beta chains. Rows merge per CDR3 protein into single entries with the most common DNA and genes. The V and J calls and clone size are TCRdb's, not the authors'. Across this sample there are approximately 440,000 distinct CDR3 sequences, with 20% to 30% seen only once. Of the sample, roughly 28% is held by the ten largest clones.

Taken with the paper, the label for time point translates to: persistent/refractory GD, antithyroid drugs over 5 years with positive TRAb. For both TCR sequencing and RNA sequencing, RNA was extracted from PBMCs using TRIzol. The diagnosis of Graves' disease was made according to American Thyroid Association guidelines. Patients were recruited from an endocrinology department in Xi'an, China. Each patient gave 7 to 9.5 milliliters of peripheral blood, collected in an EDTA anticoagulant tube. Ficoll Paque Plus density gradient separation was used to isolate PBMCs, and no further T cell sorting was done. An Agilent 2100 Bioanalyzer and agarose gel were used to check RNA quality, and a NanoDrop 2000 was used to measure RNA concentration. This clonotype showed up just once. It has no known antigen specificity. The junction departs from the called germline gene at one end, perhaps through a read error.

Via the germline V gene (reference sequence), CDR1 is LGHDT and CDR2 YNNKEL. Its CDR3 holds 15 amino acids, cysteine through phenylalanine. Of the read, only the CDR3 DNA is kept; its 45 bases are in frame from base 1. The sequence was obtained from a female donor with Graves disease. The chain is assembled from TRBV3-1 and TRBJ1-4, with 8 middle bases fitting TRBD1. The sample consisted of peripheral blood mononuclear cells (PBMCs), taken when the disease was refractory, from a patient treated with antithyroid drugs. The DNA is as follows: TGTGCCAGCAGCCAATACAGGGGGGCTTCTGAAAAACTGCTTTTT. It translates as CASSQYRGASEKLLF.